The 4 T cell receptor beta chains below come from one sample, sequenced in a study of T-cell reconstitution after alpha-beta-depleted transplantation in children. Unique molecular identifiers were used in preparing the TCRbeta library. Using its own MiXCR run on the PCR reads, TCRdb lists one record per CDR3 protein. The sample yields fewer than 400,000 distinct CDR3 sequences, approximately 23% seen once. Source: PBMCs, mostly from graft donor cells, taken 180 days after TCRalphabeta/CD19-depleted stem cell transplant. These TCRs come from a male patient younger than 18 who had a stem cell transplant for acute lymphoblastic leukemia, so the T cells may come from the graft donor.

The chain is built from TRBV4-1 and TRBJ2-5; no firm D call. CDR1 MGHRA and CDR2 YSYEKL come from the germline V gene. The CDR3 is 14 amino acids. Deletions cut 4 bases from V and 5 bases from J, with 14 bases between. The CDR3 DNA sequence: TGCGCCAGCAGCCGAGACCAACAAGGCGAGACCCAGTACTTC. This translates into CASSRDQQGETQYF.

The chain recombines TRBV2 with TRBJ1-5; D unclear. Germline V CDR1 and CDR2: SNHLY, FYNNEI. V lost 1 base and J lost 6, with 10 bases in between. The CDR3 is made up of 14 amino acids. The chain's CDR3 is CASSEDWGGQPQHF. CDR3 nucleotides: TGTGCCAGCAGTGAAGATTGGGGAGGTCAGCCCCAGCATTTT. Combining the CDR3 with reference TRBV2 and TRBJ1-5 gives the whole variable domain EPEVTQTPSHQVTQMGQEVILRCVPISNHLYFYWYRQILGQKVEFLVSFYNNEISEKSEIFDDQFSVERPDGSNFTLKIRSTKLEDSAMYFCASSEDWGGQPQHFGDGTRLSIL.

The CDR3 nucleotides read TGTGCCAGCAGCTTAGTGGGTCCCGGGGAGCTGTTTTTT. This encodes CASSLVGPGELFF. J is TRBJ2-2 and V is TRBV7-6; D not resolved. The V gene lost 1 base and the J gene lost 6 bases, with 6 bases spanning the gap. This CDR3 spans 13 amino acids. Germline loops: CDR1 SGHVS, CDR2 FNYEAQ.

The chain is built from TRBV28 and TRBJ2-2; 10 bases map to TRBD1. This CDR3 has 18 residues. V shed 3 bases and J 2 bases; nucleotides not matched to a gene: 9. Per the germline V gene, CDR1 is MDHEN and CDR2 is SYDVKM. CDR3 region: CASSFPRQGALNTGELFF. The CDR3 region has the DNA TGTGCCAGCAGTTTCCCTCGACAGGGGGCGCTTAACACCGGGGAGCTGTTTTTT.